This TCR beta chain was obtained from a study of control samples from healthy donors and cancer patients. CDR1 SGHKS and CDR2 YYEKEE come from the germline V gene (reference sequence). The CDR3 has 16 residues. Trimming took off 0 bases at V and 2 bases at J, with 12 bases between the two ends. Clones were read by immunoSEQ multiplex PCR, and TCRdb kept only the in-frame ones, dropping some. This sample has fewer than 15,000 clones, with roughly 71% found just once. This sequence was found in a male donor with melanoma. Sequencing was done on a sample of formalin-fixed, paraffin-embedded tissue. The J gene is TRBJ1-5, the V gene TRBV5-5; TRBD1 might be the D (6 bases). Written as DNA, the CDR3 is TGTGCCAGCAGCTTGGAAGGGGGTCATGGCAATCAGCCCCAGCATTTT. It translates to CASSLEGGHGNQPQHF.